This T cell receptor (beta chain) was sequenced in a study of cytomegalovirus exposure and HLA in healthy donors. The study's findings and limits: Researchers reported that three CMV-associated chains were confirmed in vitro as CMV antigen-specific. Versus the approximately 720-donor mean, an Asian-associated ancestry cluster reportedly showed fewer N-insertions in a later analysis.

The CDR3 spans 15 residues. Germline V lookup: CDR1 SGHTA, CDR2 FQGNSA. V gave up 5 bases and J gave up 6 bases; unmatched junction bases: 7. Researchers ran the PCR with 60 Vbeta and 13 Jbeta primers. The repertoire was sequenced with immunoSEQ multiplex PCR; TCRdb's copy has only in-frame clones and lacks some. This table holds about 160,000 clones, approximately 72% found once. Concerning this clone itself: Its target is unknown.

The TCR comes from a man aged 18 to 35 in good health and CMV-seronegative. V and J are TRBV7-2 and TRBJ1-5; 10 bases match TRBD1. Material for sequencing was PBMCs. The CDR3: CASSIDRGRGQPQHF. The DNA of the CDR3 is TGTGCCAGCAGCATCGACAGGGGGCGCGGTCAGCCCCAGCATTTT.